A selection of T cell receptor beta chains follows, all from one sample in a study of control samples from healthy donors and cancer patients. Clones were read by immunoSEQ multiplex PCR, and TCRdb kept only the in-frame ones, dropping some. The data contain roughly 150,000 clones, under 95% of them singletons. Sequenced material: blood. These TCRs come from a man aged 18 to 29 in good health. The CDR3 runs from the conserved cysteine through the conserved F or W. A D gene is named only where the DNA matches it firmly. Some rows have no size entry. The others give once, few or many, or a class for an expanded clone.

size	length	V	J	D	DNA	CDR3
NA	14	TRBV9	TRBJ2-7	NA	TGTGCCAGCAGCGTAGCTTACGGGACCTACGAGCAGTACTTC	CASSVAYGTYEQYF
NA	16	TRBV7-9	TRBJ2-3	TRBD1	TGTGCCAGCAGCCGGGGACAGACTCTAAGCACAGATACGCAGTATTTT	CASSRGQTLSTDTQYF
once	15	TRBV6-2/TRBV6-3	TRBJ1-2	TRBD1	TGTGCCAGCAGTTACAGGGCCGGGACAGTTAATGGCTACACCTTC	CASSYRAGTVNGYTF
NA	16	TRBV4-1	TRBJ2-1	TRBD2	TGCGCCAGCAGCCCCCGAAAAGCGGGGGGGCTCGATGAGCAGTTCTTC	CASSPRKAGGLDEQFF
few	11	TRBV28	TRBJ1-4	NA	TGTGCCACAAGAGGGGGGGAAAAACTGTTTTTT	CATRGGEKLFF
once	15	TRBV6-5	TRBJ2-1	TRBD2	TGTGCCAGCAGTCTTCGGGAGGGATGGGGCAATGAGCAGTTCTTC	CASSLREGWGNEQFF
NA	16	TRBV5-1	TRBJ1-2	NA	TGCGCCAGCAGCTTGGCCGAGGGACGGATCAAAAATGGCTACACCTTC	CASSLAEGRIKNGYTF
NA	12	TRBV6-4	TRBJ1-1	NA	TGTGCCAGCAGCCCCATGAACACTGAAGCTTTCTTT	CASSPMNTEAFF
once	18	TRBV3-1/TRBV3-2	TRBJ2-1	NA	TGTGCCAGCAGCCAACCCCCGCGGCGGGGGCCAACCTACAATGAGCAGTTCTTC	CASSQPPRRGPTYNEQFF
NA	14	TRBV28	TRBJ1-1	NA	TGTGCCAGCACTATGCGTCGGCAGCCTACCGAAGCTTTCTTT	CASTMRRQPTEAFF
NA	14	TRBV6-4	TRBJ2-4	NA	TGTGCCAGCAGCCCGGGACACCTGAGGGACATTCAGTACTTC	CASSPGHLRDIQYF
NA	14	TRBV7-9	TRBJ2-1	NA	TGTGCCAGCACCCTAGGGGGAGTTCAAAATGAGCAGTTCTTC	CASTLGGVQNEQFF
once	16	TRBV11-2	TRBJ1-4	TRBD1	TGTGCCAGCAGCTTAGGGGTGGGGACAGGAGCCGAAAAACTGTTTTTT	CASSLGVGTGAEKLFF
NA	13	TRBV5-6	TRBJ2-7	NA	TGTGCCAGCAGCATCAGGGGCTCCTACGAGCAGTACTTC	CASSIRGSYEQYF
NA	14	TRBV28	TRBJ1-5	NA	TGTGCCAGCAGTTTTGAAATGGGTAGGTCCCCCCAGCATTTT	CASSFEMGRSPQHF
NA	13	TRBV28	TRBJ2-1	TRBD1	TGTGCCACCCCCGGGACAGGGGACAATGAGCAGTTCTTC	CATPGTGDNEQFF
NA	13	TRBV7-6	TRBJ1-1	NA	TGTGCCAGCAGCTTTGGTGAGTCCACTGAAGCTTTCTTT	CASSFGESTEAFF
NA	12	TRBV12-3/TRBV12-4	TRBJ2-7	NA	TGTGCCAGCAGCCACAGGGTCTACGAGCAGTACTTC	CASSHRVYEQYF